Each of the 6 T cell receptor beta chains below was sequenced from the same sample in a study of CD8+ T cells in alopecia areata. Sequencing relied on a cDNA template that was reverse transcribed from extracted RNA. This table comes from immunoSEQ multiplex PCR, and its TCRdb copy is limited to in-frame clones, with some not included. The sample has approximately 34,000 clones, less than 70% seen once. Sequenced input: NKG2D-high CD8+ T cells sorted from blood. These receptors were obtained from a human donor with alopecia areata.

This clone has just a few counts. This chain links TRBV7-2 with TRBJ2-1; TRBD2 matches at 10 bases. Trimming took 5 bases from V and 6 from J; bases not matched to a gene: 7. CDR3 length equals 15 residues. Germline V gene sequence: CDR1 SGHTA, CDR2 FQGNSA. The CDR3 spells CASSAGLAVPNEQFF. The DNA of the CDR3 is TGTGCCAGCAGCGCCGGACTAGCGGTACCCAATGAGCAGTTCTTC.

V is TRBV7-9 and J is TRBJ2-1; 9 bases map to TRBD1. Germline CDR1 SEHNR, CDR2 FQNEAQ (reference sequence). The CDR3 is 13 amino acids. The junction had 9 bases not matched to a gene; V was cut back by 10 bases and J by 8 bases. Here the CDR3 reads CATLGQGKDEQFF. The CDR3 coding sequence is TGTGCCACCCTCGGACAGGGGAAGGATGAGCAGTTCTTC.

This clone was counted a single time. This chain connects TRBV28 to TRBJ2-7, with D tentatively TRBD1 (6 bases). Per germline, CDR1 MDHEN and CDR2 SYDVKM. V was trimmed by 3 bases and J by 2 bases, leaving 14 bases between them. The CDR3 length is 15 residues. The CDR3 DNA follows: TGTGCCAGCAGTTTTCAGGGGCAACGAACCTACGAGCAGTACTTC. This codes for CASSFQGQRTYEQYF. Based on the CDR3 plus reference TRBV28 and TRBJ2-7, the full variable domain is DVKVTQSSRYLVKRTGEKVFLECVQDMDHENMFWYRQDPGLGLRLIYFSYDVKMKEKGDIPEGYSVSREKKERFSLILESASTNQTSMYLCASSFQGQRTYEQYFGPGTRLTVT.

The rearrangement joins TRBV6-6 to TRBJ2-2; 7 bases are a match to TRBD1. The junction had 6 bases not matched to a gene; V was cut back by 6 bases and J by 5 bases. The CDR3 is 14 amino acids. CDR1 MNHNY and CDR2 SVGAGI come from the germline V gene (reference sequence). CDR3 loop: CASRGDRPTGELFF. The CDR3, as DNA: TGTGCCAGCAGAGGGGACAGACCTACCGGGGAGCTGTTTTTT.

CDR3 residues: CASSPTYEQYF. The CDR3 bases are TGTGCCAGCAGCCCTACATACGAGCAGTACTTC. This sequence joins TRBV7-3 and TRBJ2-7, with D uncertain. Per germline, CDR1 SGHTA and CDR2 FQGTGA. V lost 5 bases and J lost 4, with 6 bases in between. The CDR3 spans 11 residues.

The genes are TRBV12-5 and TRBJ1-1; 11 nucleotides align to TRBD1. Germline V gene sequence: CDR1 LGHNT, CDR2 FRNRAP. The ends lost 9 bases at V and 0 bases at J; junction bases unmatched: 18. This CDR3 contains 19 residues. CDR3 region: CASQIRDRGFRGMNTEAFF. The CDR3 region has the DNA TGTGCTAGCCAGATCCGGGACAGGGGGTTTCGCGGCATGAACACTGAAGCTTTCTTT.